The entry below gives a single T cell receptor beta chain sequence along with its context. The authors' processing: Estimation of nucleated cell counts was performed using reference gene primer amplification. Generated by immunoSEQ multiplex PCR, the TCRdb table keeps only in-frame clones and is missing some. V and J calls and clone size are copied from that table; D and trimming were computed from the DNA. The data hold a few hundred thousand clones, with approximately 90% observed a single time. CDR3 length: 16 residues. The germline V gene has CDR1 SGHRS and CDR2 YFSETQ. Between the trimmed V and J ends, which lost 4 bases and 0 bases, there was a span of 16 bases. The data stem from a study of blood T cell repertoires in COVID-19. Study details: The United States, Italy and Spain supplied acute and convalescent COVID-19 samples. T cells, B-cell-depleted T cells, or PBMCs supplied cDNA or gDNA.

Sequencing was done on a sample of peripheral blood. V is TRBV5-1 and J is TRBJ1-1; TRBD1 is a possible D gene (6 bases). The source is a man aged 55 to 70 who had recovered from COVID-19. CDR3 protein: CASSVTTGTLNTEAFF. CDR3 coding DNA: TGCGCCAGCAGCGTAACAACCGGGACACTGAACACTGAAGCTTTCTTT. The whole variable domain, filled in from reference TRBV5-1 and TRBJ1-1, reads KAGVTQTPRYLIKTRGQQVTLSCSPISGHRSVSWYQQTPGQGLQFLFEYFSETQRNKGNFPGRFSGRQFSNSRSEMNVSTLELGDSALYLCASSVTTGTLNTEAFFGQGTRLTVV.